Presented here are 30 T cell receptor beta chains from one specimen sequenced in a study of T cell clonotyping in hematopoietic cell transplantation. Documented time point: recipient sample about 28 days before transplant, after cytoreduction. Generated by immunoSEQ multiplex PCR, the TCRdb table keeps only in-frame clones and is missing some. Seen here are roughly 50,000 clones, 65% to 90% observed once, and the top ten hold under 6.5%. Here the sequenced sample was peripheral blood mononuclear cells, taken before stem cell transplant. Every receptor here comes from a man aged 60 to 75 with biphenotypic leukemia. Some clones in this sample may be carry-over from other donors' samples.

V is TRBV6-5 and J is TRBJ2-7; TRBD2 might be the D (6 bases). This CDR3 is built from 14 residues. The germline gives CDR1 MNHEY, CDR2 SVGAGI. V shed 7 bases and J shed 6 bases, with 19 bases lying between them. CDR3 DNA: TGTGCCAGCACCGCGCGGGCGGGATTGGGCGAGCAGTACTTC. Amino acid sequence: CASTARAGLGEQYF.

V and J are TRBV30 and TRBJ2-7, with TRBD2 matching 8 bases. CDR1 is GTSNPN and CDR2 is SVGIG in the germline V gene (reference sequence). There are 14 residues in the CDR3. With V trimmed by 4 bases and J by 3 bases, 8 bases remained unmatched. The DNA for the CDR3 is TGTGCCTGGACTGAAACCGGGACTAGCTACGAGCAGTACTTC. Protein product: CAWTETGTSYEQYF.

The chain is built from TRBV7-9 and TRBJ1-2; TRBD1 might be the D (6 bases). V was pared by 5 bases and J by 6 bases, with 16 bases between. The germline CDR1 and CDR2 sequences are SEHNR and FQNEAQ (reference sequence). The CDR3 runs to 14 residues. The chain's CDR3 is CASSQRGARDGYTF. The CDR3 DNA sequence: TGTGCCAGCAGCCAAAGGGGGGCGCGAGATGGCTACACCTTC.

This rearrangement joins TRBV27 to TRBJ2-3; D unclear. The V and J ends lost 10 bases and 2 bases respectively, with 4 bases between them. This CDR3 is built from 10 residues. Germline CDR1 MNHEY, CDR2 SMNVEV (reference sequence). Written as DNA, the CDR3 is TGTGCCAAACACACAGATACGCAGTATTTT. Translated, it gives CAKHTDTQYF.

DNA for the CDR3: TGTGCCAGCACTTCCGAAGGTAGGACTGAAGCTTTCTTT. As protein: CASTSEGRTEAFF. The V call is TRBV2, the J call TRBJ1-1, with D unclear. This CDR3 has 13 residues. The germline V and J ends were trimmed by 7 bases and 5 bases, with 14 bases remaining between them. Looked up from germline, CDR1 is SNHLY and CDR2 is FYNNEI.

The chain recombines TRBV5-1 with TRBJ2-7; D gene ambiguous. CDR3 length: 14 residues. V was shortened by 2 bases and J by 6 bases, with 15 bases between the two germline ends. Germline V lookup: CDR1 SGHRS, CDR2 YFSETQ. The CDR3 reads CASSFGEEFGEQYF. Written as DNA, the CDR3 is TGCGCCAGCAGCTTTGGAGAGGAGTTCGGCGAGCAGTACTTC. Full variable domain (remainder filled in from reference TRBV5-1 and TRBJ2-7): KAGVTQTPRYLIKTRGQQVTLSCSPISGHRSVSWYQQTPGQGLQFLFEYFSETQRNKGNFPGRFSGRQFSNSRSEMNVSTLELGDSALYLCASSFGEEFGEQYFGPGTRLTVT.

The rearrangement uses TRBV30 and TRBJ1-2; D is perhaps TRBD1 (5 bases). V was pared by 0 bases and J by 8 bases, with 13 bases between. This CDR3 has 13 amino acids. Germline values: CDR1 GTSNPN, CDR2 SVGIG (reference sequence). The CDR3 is CAWSVRGSGGYTF. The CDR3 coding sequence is TGTGCCTGGAGTGTACGGGGGAGTGGGGGCTACACCTTC.

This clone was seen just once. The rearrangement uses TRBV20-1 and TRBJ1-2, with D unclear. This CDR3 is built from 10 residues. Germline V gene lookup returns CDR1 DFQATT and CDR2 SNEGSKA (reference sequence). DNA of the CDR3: TGCAGCGACATGAGGTATGGCTACACCTTC. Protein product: CSDMRYGYTF.

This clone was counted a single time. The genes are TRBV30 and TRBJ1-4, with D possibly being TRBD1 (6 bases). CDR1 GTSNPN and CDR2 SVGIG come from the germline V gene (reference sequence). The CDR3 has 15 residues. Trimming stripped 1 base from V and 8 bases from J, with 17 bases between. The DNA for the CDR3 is TGTGCCTGGAGTGGGCTACAGGGAGGTAGCGAAAAACTGTTTTTT. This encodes CAWSGLQGGSEKLFF.

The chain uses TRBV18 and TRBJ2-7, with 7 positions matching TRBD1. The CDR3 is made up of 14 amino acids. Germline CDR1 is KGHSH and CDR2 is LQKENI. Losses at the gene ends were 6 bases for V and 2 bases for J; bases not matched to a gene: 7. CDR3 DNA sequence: TGTGCCAGCTCCCAAGGACAGGCGACCTACGAGCAGTACTTC. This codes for CASSQGQATYEQYF. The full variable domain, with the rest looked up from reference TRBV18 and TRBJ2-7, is NAGVMQNPRHLVRRRGQEARLRCSPMKGHSHVYWYRQLPEEGLKFMVYLQKENIIDESGMPKERFSAEFPKEGPSILRIQQVVRGDSAAYFCASSQGQATYEQYFGPGTRLTVT.

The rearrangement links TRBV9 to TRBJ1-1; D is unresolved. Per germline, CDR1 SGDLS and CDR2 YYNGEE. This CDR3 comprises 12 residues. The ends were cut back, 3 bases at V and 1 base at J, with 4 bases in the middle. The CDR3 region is CASSAGNTEAFF. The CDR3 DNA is TGTGCCAGCAGCGCAGGGAACACTGAAGCTTTCTTT.

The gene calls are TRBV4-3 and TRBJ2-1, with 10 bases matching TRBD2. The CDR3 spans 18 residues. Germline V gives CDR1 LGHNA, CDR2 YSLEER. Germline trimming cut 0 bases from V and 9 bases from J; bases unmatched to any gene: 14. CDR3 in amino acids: CASSQDASGSPRVSEQFF. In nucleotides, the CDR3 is TGCGCCAGCAGCCAAGATGCTAGCGGGAGCCCCCGGGTAAGTGAGCAGTTCTTC.

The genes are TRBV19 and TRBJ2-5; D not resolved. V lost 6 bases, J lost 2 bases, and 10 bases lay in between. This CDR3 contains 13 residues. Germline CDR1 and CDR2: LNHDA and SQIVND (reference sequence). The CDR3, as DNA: TGTGCCAGTAGAAATCTAGAGCAAGAGACCCAGTACTTC. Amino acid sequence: CASRNLEQETQYF.

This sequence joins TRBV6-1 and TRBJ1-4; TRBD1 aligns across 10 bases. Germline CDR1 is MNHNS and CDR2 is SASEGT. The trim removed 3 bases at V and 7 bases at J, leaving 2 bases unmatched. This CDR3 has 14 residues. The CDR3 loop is CASSDRDRGEKLFF. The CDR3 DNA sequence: TGTGCCAGCAGTGACCGGGACAGGGGTGAAAAACTGTTTTTT.

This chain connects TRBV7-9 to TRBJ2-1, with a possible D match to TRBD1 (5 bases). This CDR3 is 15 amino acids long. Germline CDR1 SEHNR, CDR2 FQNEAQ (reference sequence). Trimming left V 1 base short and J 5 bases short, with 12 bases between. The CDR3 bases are TGTGCCAGCAGCTTAGGGTCAGGGTCCGACAATGAGCAGTTCTTC. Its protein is CASSLGSGSDNEQFF.

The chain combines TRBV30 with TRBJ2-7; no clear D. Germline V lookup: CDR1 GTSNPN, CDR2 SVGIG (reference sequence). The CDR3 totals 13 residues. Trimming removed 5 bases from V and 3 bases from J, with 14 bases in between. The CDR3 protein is CAWEWVLLYEQYF. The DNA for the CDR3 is TGTGCCTGGGAGTGGGTCCTCCTCTACGAGCAGTACTTC.

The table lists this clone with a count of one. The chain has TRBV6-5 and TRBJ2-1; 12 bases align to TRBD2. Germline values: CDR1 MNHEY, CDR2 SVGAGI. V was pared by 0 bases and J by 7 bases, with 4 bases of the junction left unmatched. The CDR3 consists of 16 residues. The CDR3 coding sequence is TGTGCCAGCAGTTACTCGCTAGCGGGAGGGGGGAATGAGCAGTTCTTC. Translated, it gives CASSYSLAGGGNEQFF.

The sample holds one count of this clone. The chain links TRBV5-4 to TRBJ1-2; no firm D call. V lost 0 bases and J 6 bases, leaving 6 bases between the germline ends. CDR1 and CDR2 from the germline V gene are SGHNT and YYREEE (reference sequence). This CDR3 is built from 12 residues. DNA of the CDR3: TGTGCCAGCAGCTTGGGGAGGAATGGCTACACCTTC. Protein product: CASSLGRNGYTF.

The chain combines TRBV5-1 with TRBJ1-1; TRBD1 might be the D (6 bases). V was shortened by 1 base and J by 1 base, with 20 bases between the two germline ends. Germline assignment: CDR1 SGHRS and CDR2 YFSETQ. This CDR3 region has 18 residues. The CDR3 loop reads CASSLMGSPGAGNTEAFF. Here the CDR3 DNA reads TGCGCCAGCAGCTTGATGGGTTCCCCGGGGGCAGGGAACACTGAAGCTTTCTTT.

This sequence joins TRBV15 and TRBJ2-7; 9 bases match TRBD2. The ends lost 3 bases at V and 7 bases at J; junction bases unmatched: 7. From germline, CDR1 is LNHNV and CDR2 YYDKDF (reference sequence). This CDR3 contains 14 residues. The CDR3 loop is CATSRGLAFREQYF. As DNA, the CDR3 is TGTGCCACCAGCAGGGGACTAGCCTTCCGGGAGCAGTACTTC.

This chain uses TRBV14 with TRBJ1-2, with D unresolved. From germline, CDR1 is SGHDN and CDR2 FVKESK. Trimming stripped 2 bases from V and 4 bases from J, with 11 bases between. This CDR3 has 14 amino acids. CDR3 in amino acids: CASSQNLAGYGYTF. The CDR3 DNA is TGTGCCAGCAGCCAAAACTTGGCAGGCTATGGCTACACCTTC.

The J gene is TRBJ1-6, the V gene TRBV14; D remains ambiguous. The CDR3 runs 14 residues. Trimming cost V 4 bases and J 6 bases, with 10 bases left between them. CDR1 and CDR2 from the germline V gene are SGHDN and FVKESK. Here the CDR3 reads CASSRGPRNSPLHF. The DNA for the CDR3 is TGTGCCAGCAGCCGTGGCCCGCGTAATTCACCCCTCCACTTT.

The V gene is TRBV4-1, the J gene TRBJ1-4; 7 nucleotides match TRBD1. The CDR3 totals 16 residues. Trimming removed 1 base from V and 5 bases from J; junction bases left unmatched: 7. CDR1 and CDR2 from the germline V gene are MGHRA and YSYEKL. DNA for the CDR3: TGCGCCAGCAGCCAAGGACCGGGACAGCGAAATGAAAAACTGTTTTTT. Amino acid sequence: CASSQGPGQRNEKLFF.

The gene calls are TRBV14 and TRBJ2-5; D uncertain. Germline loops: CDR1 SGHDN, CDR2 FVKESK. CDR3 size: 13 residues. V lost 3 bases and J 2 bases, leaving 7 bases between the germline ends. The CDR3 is CASSQNLQETQYF. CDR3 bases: TGTGCCAGCAGCCAGAACCTACAAGAGACCCAGTACTTC.

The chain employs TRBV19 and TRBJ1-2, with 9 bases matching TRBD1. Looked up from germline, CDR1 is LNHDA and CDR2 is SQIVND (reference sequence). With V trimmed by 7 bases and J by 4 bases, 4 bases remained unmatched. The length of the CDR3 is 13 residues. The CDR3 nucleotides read TGTGCCAGTACCCCGACAGGGGGCTATGGCTACACCTTC. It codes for CASTPTGGYGYTF.

As DNA, the CDR3 is TGTGCCAGCAGAGTAGCATACGGGTCTAGCACAGATACGCAGTATTTT. Translated: CASRVAYGSSTDTQYF. V usage is TRBV11-1 and J usage is TRBJ2-3; D not resolved. Deletions cut 6 bases from V and 0 bases from J, with 16 bases between. Germline loops: CDR1 SGHAT, CDR2 FQDESV (reference sequence). The CDR3 is 16 amino acids.

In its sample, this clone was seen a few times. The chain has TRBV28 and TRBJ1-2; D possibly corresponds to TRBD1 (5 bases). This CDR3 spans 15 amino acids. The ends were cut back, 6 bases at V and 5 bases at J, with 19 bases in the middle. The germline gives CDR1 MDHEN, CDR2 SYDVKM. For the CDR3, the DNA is TGTGCCAGCAGCCTTTTTAGAGACAGACCTTATGGCTACACCTTC. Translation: CASSLFRDRPYGYTF.

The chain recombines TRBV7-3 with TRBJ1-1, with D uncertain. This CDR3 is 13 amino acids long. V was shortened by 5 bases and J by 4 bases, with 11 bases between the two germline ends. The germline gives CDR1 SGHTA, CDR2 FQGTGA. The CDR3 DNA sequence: TGTGCCAGCAGCCTCGCCCGACTCACTGAAGCTTTCTTT. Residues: CASSLARLTEAFF.

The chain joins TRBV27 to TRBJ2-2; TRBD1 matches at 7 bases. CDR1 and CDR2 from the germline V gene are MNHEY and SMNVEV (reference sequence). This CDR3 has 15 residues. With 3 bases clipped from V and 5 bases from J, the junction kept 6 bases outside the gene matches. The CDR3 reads CASSFGDRETGELFF. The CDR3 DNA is TGTGCCAGCAGTTTCGGGGACAGAGAGACCGGGGAGCTGTTTTTT.

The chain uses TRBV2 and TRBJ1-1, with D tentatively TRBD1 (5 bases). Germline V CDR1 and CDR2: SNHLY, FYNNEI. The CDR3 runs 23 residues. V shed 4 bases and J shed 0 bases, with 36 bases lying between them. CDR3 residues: CASSGPRVQLRTQRDEMNTEAFF. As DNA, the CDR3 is TGTGCCAGCAGTGGGCCCAGGGTACAACTCCGCACTCAAAGGGATGAGATGAACACTGAAGCTTTCTTT.